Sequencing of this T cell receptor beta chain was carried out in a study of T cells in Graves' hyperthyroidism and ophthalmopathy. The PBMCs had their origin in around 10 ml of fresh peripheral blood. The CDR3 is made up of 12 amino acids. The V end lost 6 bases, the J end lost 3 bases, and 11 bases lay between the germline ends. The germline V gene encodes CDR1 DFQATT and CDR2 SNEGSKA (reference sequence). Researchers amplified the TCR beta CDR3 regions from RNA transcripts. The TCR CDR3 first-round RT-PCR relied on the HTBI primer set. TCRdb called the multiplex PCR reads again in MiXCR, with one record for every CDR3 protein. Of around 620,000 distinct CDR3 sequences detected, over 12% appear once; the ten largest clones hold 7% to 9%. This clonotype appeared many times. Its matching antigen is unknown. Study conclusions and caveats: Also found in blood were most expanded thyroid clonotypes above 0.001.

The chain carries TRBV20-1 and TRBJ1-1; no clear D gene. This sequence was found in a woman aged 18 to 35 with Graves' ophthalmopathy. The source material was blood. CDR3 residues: CSASDRDTEAFF. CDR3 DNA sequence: TGCAGTGCGAGCGACCGGGACACTGAAGCTTTCTTT.